One and the same sample provided the 23 T cell receptor beta chains below, sequenced in a study of T cell clonality in common variable immunodeficiency. Clones were read by immunoSEQ multiplex PCR, and TCRdb kept only the in-frame ones, dropping some. This set yields 42,000 or so clones and no singletons; the top ten hold over 1.1%. Material for sequencing was peripheral blood mononuclear cells. These receptors were obtained from a person aged 18 to 75 in good health.

This clone was seen only a few times. CDR3: CAWKGTNPFYGYTF. The sequenced part of the CDR3 DNA is TGTGCCTGGAAAGGGACTAACCCTTTCTATGGC. The chain joins TRBV30 to TRBJ1-2, with D perhaps matching TRBD1 (5 bases). The observed sequence ends 3 residues before the CDR3 terminus, with the missing tail filled in from the germline J gene. CDR1 GTSNPN and CDR2 SVGIG come from the germline V gene (reference sequence). V lost 4 bases, J lost 4 bases, and 16 bases lay in between. This CDR3 is built from 14 residues.

This clone came up many times. This CDR3 reads CASSQDQGGRGYNEQFF. CDR3 DNA, as far as it was read: TGTGCCAGCAGCCAAGATCAAGGCGGGAGAGGCTACAATGAG. V and J are TRBV14 and TRBJ2-1; 7 nucleotides line up with TRBD2. Read data end 3 residues before the CDR3 end; the end is taken from the germline J gene. The CDR3 runs 17 residues. The ends lost 0 bases at V and 3 bases at J; junction bases unmatched: 8. Germline V lookup: CDR1 SGHDN, CDR2 FVKESK.

This clone was detected many times. The read ends 3 residues shy of where the CDR3 ends; the end is completed using the germline J gene. This rearrangement joins TRBV18 to TRBJ2-7; TRBD1 aligns across 9 bases. The germline CDR1 and CDR2 sequences are KGHSH and LQKENI. The CDR3 has 14 residues. The junction had 5 bases not matched to a gene; V was cut back by 4 bases and J by 4 bases. This chain's CDR3 is CASSLKQGAYEQYF. The sequenced part of the CDR3 DNA is TGTGCCAGCTCACTTAAACAGGGGGCATACGAG.

There are a few counts of this clone. The sequence runs out 3 residues before the end of the CDR3; the remainder is reconstructed from the germline J gene. The chain has TRBV18 and TRBJ1-1, with a possible D match to TRBD1 (5 bases). Trimming removed 3 bases from V and 3 bases from J, with 14 bases in between. CDR1 is KGHSH, CDR2 LQKENI, per germline. The CDR3 has 15 amino acids. Partial CDR3 DNA: TGTGCCAGCTCACCCTGGGGGGAAATGGACACTGAA. This translates into CASSPWGEMDTE. In full, the CDR3 reads CASSPWGEMDTEAFF.

Many counts were recorded for this clone. The CDR3 goes on 3 residues after the read ends, and that part is filled in from the germline J gene. The chain is built from TRBV20-1 and TRBJ2-3; 11 bases align to TRBD2. The J segment lost 0 bases and the V segment lost 5 bases, leaving 10 bases of the junction unmatched. The CDR3 length is 17 residues. Germline V CDR1 and CDR2: DFQATT, SNEGSKA (reference sequence). CDR3 bases read: TGCAGTGCTTTTACTAGCGGGAGAGAGACTAGCACAGATACG. Protein: CSAFTSGRETSTDT. The entire CDR3 protein is CSAFTSGRETSTDTQYF.

This clone was recorded many times. CDR3 sequence: CASSIGRGDTQYF. The covered CDR3 bases are TGTGCCAGTAGTATTGGTAGAGGGGATACG. The rearrangement joins TRBV19 to TRBJ2-3, with D possibly matching TRBD2 (5 bases). Sequencing ends 3 residues short of the CDR3 end; the germline J gene provides the rest. V gave up 3 bases and J gave up 6 bases, with 10 bases separating them. Germline-derived CDR1 and CDR2 are LNHDA and SQIVND (reference sequence). This CDR3 is 13 amino acids long.

This clone showed up many times. The CDR3 end lies 3 residues beyond the end of the read and is filled in from the germline J gene. The rearrangement uses TRBV20-1 and TRBJ1-5; 7 positions agree with TRBD1. The CDR3 is 18 amino acids. The germline CDR1 and CDR2 sequences are DFQATT and SNEGSKA (reference sequence). V dropped 6 bases and J dropped 0; count of bases not matched to a gene: 17. CDR3 bases read: TGCAGTGCCAACCCCCCTACAGCGGGACAGATTAGCAATCAGCCC. It specifies CSANPPTAGQISNQP. The CDR3, in full, reads CSANPPTAGQISNQPQHF.

At least ten counts were recorded for this clone. The CDR3 is cut off 3 residues early in the read; its end comes from the germline J gene. V usage is TRBV29-1 and J usage is TRBJ2-2, with 8 positions matching TRBD1. CDR1 and CDR2 (germline): SQVTM, ANQGSEA. The CDR3 has 13 amino acids. CDR3 in amino acids: CSVRQGANEKLFF. Partial CDR3 DNA: TGCAGCGTTCGTCAGGGGGCTAATGAAAAG.

There are a few counts of this clone. The read halts 3 residues ahead of the CDR3 end, with the missing end drawn from the germline J gene. The V gene is TRBV5-6, the J gene TRBJ1-2; 12 bases fit TRBD1. With 3 bases clipped from V and 2 bases from J, the junction kept 2 bases outside the gene matches. The germline CDR1 and CDR2 sequences are SGHDT and YYEEEE. This CDR3 spans 15 amino acids. CDR3 DNA (partial): TGTGCCAGCAGCTCGGGACAGGGGGCGAACTATGGC. This translates into CASSSGQGANYG. The whole CDR3 sequence reads CASSSGQGANYGYTF.

This clone came up many times. The read ends 3 residues shy of where the CDR3 ends; the end is completed using the germline J gene. The chain recombines TRBV18 with TRBJ2-7; D is undetermined. This CDR3 is 14 amino acids long. V was shortened by 3 bases and J by 3 bases, with 12 bases between the two germline ends. Germline V CDR1 and CDR2: KGHSH, LQKENI. The chain's CDR3 is CASSPPSRFYEQYF. The CDR3 DNA, read in part, is TGTGCCAGCTCACCCCCTTCTAGGTTCTACGAG.

This clone has a count of ten or more. The sequence runs out 3 residues before the end of the CDR3; the remainder is reconstructed from the germline J gene. The chain is built from TRBV7-9 and TRBJ2-1; D is ambiguous. The germline V gene has CDR1 SEHNR and CDR2 FQNEAQ (reference sequence). CDR3 length: 13 residues. The V end lost 2 bases, the J end lost 7 bases, and 9 bases lay between the germline ends. The CDR3 reads CASSLQLSNEQFF. The CDR3 bases that were read are TGTGCCAGCAGCTTACAACTCTCTAATGAG.

This clone was detected ten times or more. The read ends 3 residues before the CDR3 terminus; that terminus is restored from the germline J gene. The rearrangement uses TRBV5-4 and TRBJ2-7; 11 bases align to TRBD1. CDR3 size: 14 residues. CDR1 is SGHNT, CDR2 YYREEE, per germline (reference sequence). Trimming removed 3 bases from V and 4 bases from J; junction bases left unmatched: 3. The CDR3 spells CASSSRDRGYEQYF. The sequenced part of the CDR3 DNA is TGTGCCAGCAGCTCACGGGACAGGGGGTACGAG.

At least ten counts were recorded for this clone. The CDR3 end falls 3 residues outside the read, so it is completed with the germline J gene. V usage is TRBV5-1 and J usage is TRBJ2-7, with 7 positions matching TRBD1. This CDR3 has 14 residues. The germline V gene encodes CDR1 SGHRS and CDR2 YFSETQ. Trimming at V came to 4 bases and at J to 3 bases, leaving 7 bases not matched to a gene. The DNA read from the CDR3 is TGCGCCAGCAGCCCCTTGGCAGGGGGCTACGAG. It encodes CASSPLAGGYE. The entire CDR3 is CASSPLAGGYEQYF.

This clone was seen many times. The sequenced fragment ends 3 residues before the CDR3 boundary, so the rest is inferred from the germline J gene. The chain has TRBV19 and TRBJ2-2, with D uncertain. This CDR3 has 13 amino acids. V lost 5 bases and J lost 5, with 9 bases in between. Germline-derived CDR1 and CDR2 are LNHDA and SQIVND (reference sequence). The CDR3 DNA, read in part, is TGTGCCAGTAGTCCCCTCGGGACCGGGGAG. This gives the protein CASSPLGTGE. The CDR3 in its entirety is CASSPLGTGELFF.

This clone was observed at least ten times. The DNA ends 3 residues before the CDR3 does, and the rest of the CDR3 is filled in from the germline J gene. The chain combines TRBV5-1 with TRBJ1-4; D is possibly TRBD1 (5 bases). The CDR3 totals 14 residues. Trimming took off 7 bases at V and 7 bases at J, with 17 bases between the two ends. Germline-derived CDR1 and CDR2 are SGHRS and YFSETQ. CDR3 sequence reads: CASSRTTAGEKLFF. The covered CDR3 bases are TGCGCCAGCTCCCGGACGACAGCTGGTGAAAAA.

This clone appeared many times. Coverage ceases 3 residues before the CDR3 finishes, and the germline J gene fills in the end. The V call is TRBV5-6, the J call TRBJ1-1; tentatively, D is TRBD1 (5 bases). Trimming left V 4 bases short and J 2 bases short, with 15 bases between. CDR3 length: 15 residues. Germline assignment: CDR1 SGHDT and CDR2 YYEEEE. CDR3 DNA, as far as it was read: TGTGCCAGCAGCAAGGGACGGGGGAGCAACACTGAA. This translates into CASSKGRGSNTE. The CDR3 reads in full as CASSKGRGSNTEAFF.

This clone was counted at least ten times. CDR3 DNA (partial): TGTGCCAGCAGCCGTAGCGGGAACGCTAATGAG. Its protein product is CASSRSGNANE. The CDR3 as a whole reads CASSRSGNANEQFF. The chain recombines TRBV12-3 or TRBV12-4 with TRBJ2-1; TRBD2 matches at 8 bases. The read halts 3 residues ahead of the CDR3 end, with the missing end drawn from the germline J gene. V shed 6 bases, J shed 7 bases, and the junction held 8 bases outside the gene matches. This CDR3 comprises 14 residues.

At least ten counts were recorded for this clone. The CDR3 extends 3 residues past the end of the read, so its final part is completed from the germline J gene. The chain recombines TRBV5-5 with TRBJ1-6; weak D call: TRBD1 (6 bases). The CDR3 consists of 14 residues. V shed 1 base and J shed 10 bases, with 12 bases lying between them. Germline V CDR1 and CDR2: SGHKS, YYEKEE (reference sequence). CDR3 residues: CASSLRYRDSPLHF. Partial CDR3 DNA: TGTGCCAGCAGCTTGCGATACAGGGACTCACCC. Full variable domain (outside the CDR3, taken from reference TRBV5-5 and TRBJ1-6): DAGVTQSPTHLIKTRGQQVTLRCSPISGHKSVSWYQQVLGQGPQFIFQYYEKEERGRGNFPDRFSARQFPNYSSELNVNALLLGDSALYLCASSLRYRDSPLHFGNGTRLTVT.

This clone was seen at least ten times. The DNA ends 3 residues before the CDR3 does, and the rest of the CDR3 is filled in from the germline J gene. The V gene is TRBV7-2, the J gene TRBJ1-3; D not certain. Trimming shortened V by 0 bases and J by 0 bases, and 6 bases separated the two germline ends. The CDR3 loop spans 15 amino acids. Germline V gene sequence: CDR1 SGHTA, CDR2 FQGNSA. CDR3 bases read: TGTGCCAGCAGCTTAGCCGTATCCTCTGGAAACACC. Protein product: CASSLAVSSGNT. The entire CDR3 protein is CASSLAVSSGNTIYF. The full variable domain, in which reference TRBV7-2 and TRBJ1-3 provide the parts outside the CDR3, is GAGVSQSPSNKVTEKGKDVELRCDPISGHTALYWYRQSLGQGLEFLIYFQGNSAPDKSGLPSDRFSAERTGGSVSTLTIQRTQQEDSAVYLCASSLAVSSGNTIYFGEGSWLTVV.

This clone was recorded many times. The DNA ends 3 residues before the CDR3 does, and the rest of the CDR3 is filled in from the germline J gene. The V and J genes are TRBV19 and TRBJ2-1; 7 positions agree with TRBD2. V shed 1 base and J 3 bases; nucleotides not matched to a gene: 6. This CDR3 spans 16 amino acids. Germline values: CDR1 LNHDA, CDR2 SQIVND (reference sequence). The CDR3 region is CASSIGQRDFYNEQFF. The DNA read from the CDR3 is TGTGCCAGTAGTATAGGCCAGCGGGACTTCTACAATGAG.

This clone was picked up many times. The read ends 3 residues early relative to the CDR3; the germline J gene fills the gap. V usage is TRBV10-3 and J usage is TRBJ2-7; TRBD1 matches 7 bases. Germline loops: CDR1 ENHRY, CDR2 SYGVKD. The CDR3 runs 14 residues. The trim removed 3 bases at V and 3 bases at J, leaving 5 bases unmatched. The CDR3: CAISEDRESYEQYF. Incomplete CDR3 DNA: TGTGCCATCAGTGAAGACAGGGAAAGCTACGAG.

This clone has a count of ten or more. The read ends 3 residues shy of where the CDR3 ends; the end is completed using the germline J gene. The V gene is TRBV6-1, the J gene TRBJ1-6, with D tentatively TRBD1 (6 bases). From germline, CDR1 is MNHNS and CDR2 SASEGT. Trimming removed 4 bases at V and 10 bases at J, with 17 bases between. This CDR3 is 15 amino acids long. CDR3 sequence reads: CASSVGQSPRSPLHF. The covered CDR3 bases are TGTGCCAGCAGTGTTGGACAGTCCCCGCGATCACCC.

This clone was recorded many times. The CDR3 end is not reached by the read, which stops 3 residues before it; the germline J gene fills it in. This sequence joins TRBV29-1 and TRBJ2-1; 10 bases map to TRBD1. The ends lost 3 bases at V and 6 bases at J; junction bases unmatched: 2. The CDR3 consists of 13 residues. Germline CDR1 is SQVTM and CDR2 is ANQGSEA. CDR3 sequence reads: CSVERTGGNEQFF. The sequenced part of the CDR3 DNA is TGCAGCGTTGAGCGGACAGGGGGCAATGAG.